The clone carrying this T cell receptor beta chain showed up many times. Its antigen is still unknown. TCRdb re-derived calls from the reads in MiXCR, one entry per CDR3 protein. This sample carries fewer than 550,000 distinct CDR3 sequences, approximately 11% of them seen once, and the ten largest clones take approximately 10%. The CDR3 is made up of 13 amino acids. Losses at the gene ends were 4 bases for V and 15 bases for J; bases not matched to a gene: 8. The germline CDR1 and CDR2 sequences are KGHDR and SFDVKD. The data were taken from a study of T cell repertoires in cytomegalovirus infection. The study, taken as a whole, reports: Clonotypes of TCR beta that were HLA-C-restricted and CMV-specific dominated the ex vivo response.

The sample consisted of PBMCs. This chain uses TRBV24-1 with TRBJ2-1, with 10 positions matching TRBD2. This clonotype originated in a human donor in good health (CMV status not recorded). Some clones in this sample may be carry-over from other donors' samples. The CDR3 region has the DNA TGTGCCACCAGTGACCTTAAAGCGGGAGGGGCGTTCTTC. Translating gives CATSDLKAGGAFF.